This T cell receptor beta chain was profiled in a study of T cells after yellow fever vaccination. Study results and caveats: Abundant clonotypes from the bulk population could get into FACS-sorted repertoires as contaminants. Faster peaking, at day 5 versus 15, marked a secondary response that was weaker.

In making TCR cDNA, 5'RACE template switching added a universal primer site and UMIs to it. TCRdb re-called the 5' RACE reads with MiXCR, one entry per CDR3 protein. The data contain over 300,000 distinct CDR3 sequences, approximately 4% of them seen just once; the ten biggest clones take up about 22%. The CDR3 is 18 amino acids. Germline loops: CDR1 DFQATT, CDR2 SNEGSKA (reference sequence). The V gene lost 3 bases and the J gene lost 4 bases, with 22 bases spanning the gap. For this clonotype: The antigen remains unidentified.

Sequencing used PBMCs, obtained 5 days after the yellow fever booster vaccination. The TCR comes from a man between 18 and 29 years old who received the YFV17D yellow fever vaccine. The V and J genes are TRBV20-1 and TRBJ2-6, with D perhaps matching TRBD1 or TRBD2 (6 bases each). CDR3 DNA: TGCAGTGCTAGGAAAGGGCAGTGGGGGGCTGCAGGGGCCAACGTCCTGACTTTC. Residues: CSARKGQWGAAGANVLTF.